These T cell receptor beta chains were read from a single sample in a study of T cells in Graves' hyperthyroidism and ophthalmopathy. MiXCR, run by TCRdb on the multiplex PCR reads, gives a single entry per CDR3 protein. In the table there are around 350,000 distinct CDR3 sequences, 13% to 15% of which are singletons. Input material: blood. These receptors all come from a woman younger than 45 with Graves' ophthalmopathy. CDR3s include the opening cysteine and the closing phenylalanine or tryptophan. D genes are given only for firm matches. Size is omitted from some rows. Given values are once, few, many or a class for expanded clones.

j_call v_call clone_size d_call cdr3_nt cdr3_aa
TRBJ2-2 TRBV3-1 many NA TGTGCCAGCAGCCAAGATCTCCCTTCCCCCGGGGAGCTGTTTTTT CASSQDLPSPGELFF
TRBJ2-1 TRBV20-1 many TRBD2 TGCAGTGCTAGAGATATCCCGGGACTAGCGGGGGGGCCGAAAATCCCCAACAATGAGCAGTTCTTC CSARDIPGLAGGPKIPNNEQFF
TRBJ1-2 TRBV27 few NA TGTGCCAGCAGTTCCCCGGACGGGAACTATGGCTACACCTTC CASSSPDGNYGYTF
TRBJ1-6 TRBV15 many TRBD1 TGTGCCACCAGCCGGGACAGAGATAATTCACCCCTCCACTTT CATSRDRDNSPLHF
TRBJ1-1 TRBV14 many NA TGTGCCAGCAGCCAAGATTTGAGGGGATGGGGCGACACTGAAGCTTTCTTT CASSQDLRGWGDTEAFF
TRBJ2-1 TRBV6-2/TRBV6-3 many NA TGTGCCAGCAGGAAATCCGCGGGGGTCAGGGGTGAGCAGTTCTTC CASRKSAGVRGEQFF
TRBJ2-1 TRBV2 many NA TGTGCCAGCAGTGGGGACCTACTATACAATGAGCAGTTCTTC CASSGDLLYNEQFF
TRBJ1-2 TRBV7-9 few NA TGTGCCAGCAGCTTATATCGGGGGGGCTACACCTTC CASSLYRGGYTF
TRBJ2-1 TRBV20-1 many TRBD2 TGCAGTGCTCGAGCGGGGGGTGACAATGAGCAGTTCTTC CSARAGGDNEQFF
TRBJ2-3 TRBV5-4 NA TRBD1 TGTGCCAGCAGCTTGGGCGGACAGGGTTCAGATACGCAGTATTTT CASSLGGQGSDTQYF
TRBJ2-1 TRBV18 many NA TGTGCCAGCTCACCCCTCGGGGTCGGTGAGCAGTTCTTC CASSPLGVGEQFF
TRBJ2-6 TRBV12-3/TRBV12-4 medium-sized NA TGTGCCAGCAGTTTTTCCTTTTCTGGGGCCAACGTCCTGACTTTC CASSFSFSGANVLTF
TRBJ2-5 TRBV20-1 few NA TGCAGTGCCAACCGGGCCAACGATGGGGAGACCCAGTACTTC CSANRANDGETQYF
TRBJ2-1 TRBV6-1 NA TRBD1 TGTGCCAGCAGCAGGACAGGGACTGAGCAGTTCTTC CASSRTGTEQFF
TRBJ1-4 TRBV4-2 few TRBD1 TGTGCCAGCAGCCAAGGAGACAGGGCAGGGACTGAAAAACTGTTTTTT CASSQGDRAGTEKLFF
TRBJ1-6 TRBV20-1 many NA TGCAGTGCTAGTATGGGGGGCCAGTCCTATAATTCACCCCTCCACTTT CSASMGGQSYNSPLHF
TRBJ1-4 TRBV2 NA TRBD1 TGTGCCAGCAGTGAAGAGGGACAGGATGAAAAACTGTTTTTT CASSEEGQDEKLFF
TRBJ2-5 TRBV27 NA NA TGTGCCAGCAGTTTTACGGGGGATAAAAACCAAGAGACCCAGTACTTC CASSFTGDKNQETQYF
TRBJ2-7 TRBV20-1 few NA TGCAGTGCCAAACAGAAGCTTCACGAGCAGTACTTC CSAKQKLHEQYF
TRBJ1-5 TRBV2 many NA TGTGCCAGCACCCCGACAGGAAGCGATCAGCCCCAGCATTTT CASTPTGSDQPQHF
TRBJ1-2 TRBV12-3/TRBV12-4 many NA TGTGCCAGCAGCGGGGTCGACTATGGCTACACCTTC CASSGVDYGYTF
TRBJ2-7 TRBV12-3/TRBV12-4 NA TRBD1 TGTGCCAGCAGTTTAGGGACAGGGACTGTCTACGAGCAGTACTTC CASSLGTGTVYEQYF
TRBJ1-4 TRBV13 few TRBD1 TGTGCCAGCAGCGGAACTGCACAGGGGGGAGAAAAACTGTTTTTT CASSGTAQGGEKLFF
TRBJ1-4 TRBV7-6 few NA TGTGCCAGCAGCTTAAGACAGAGGGAAAAACTGTTTTTT CASSLRQREKLFF
TRBJ2-7 TRBV7-8 many NA TGTGCCAGCAGCTTAGCACGGGGGAAGAAACTTCTCTACGAGCAGTACTTC CASSLARGKKLLYEQYF
TRBJ2-3 TRBV19 few TRBD1 TGTGCCAGTAGTCTCAGGGGGAGACGGGACACAGATACGCAGTATTTT CASSLRGRRDTDTQYF
TRBJ1-5 TRBV19 few NA TGTGCCAGTAGCCCCCTAGAGGGGACGAATCAGCCCCAGCATTTT CASSPLEGTNQPQHF
TRBJ1-2 TRBV2 many NA TGTGCCAGCAGTGACGGGCAGGCCTATGGCTACACCTTC CASSDGQAYGYTF
TRBJ2-3 TRBV3-1 many NA TGTGCCAGCAGTCGTTCTCTGGCGGGATCCACAGATACGCAGTATTTT CASSRSLAGSTDTQYF
TRBJ1-1 TRBV12-3/TRBV12-4 many NA TGTGCCAGCAGTTACCACCCGGGAACTGAAGCTTTCTTT CASSYHPGTEAFF
TRBJ2-5 TRBV13 many TRBD1 TGTGCCAGCAGCACCTCGCCCGGGACAGGGGGGTCAACGCGAGAGACCCAGTACTTC CASSTSPGTGGSTRETQYF
TRBJ2-5 TRBV12-3/TRBV12-4 many NA TGTGCCAGCAGTTCCATGACAGACCCCCAAGAGACCCAGTACTTC CASSSMTDPQETQYF
TRBJ2-1 TRBV2 many TRBD1 TGTGCCAGCAGTGGACAGGGGCGGGGTGAGCAGTTCTTC CASSGQGRGEQFF
TRBJ2-1 TRBV7-2 NA TRBD2 TGTGCCAGCAGCTTAGCGGGACTAGCGGGTAACACCGCCTACAATGAGCAGTTCTTC CASSLAGLAGNTAYNEQFF
TRBJ2-1 TRBV7-8 many NA TGTGCCAGCAGCAGAGGGGTCGGGGGACGCAATGAGCAGTTCTTC CASSRGVGGRNEQFF
TRBJ1-2 TRBV27 few TRBD1 TGTGCCAGCAGGACAGGGCCGGCAACCTCCTATGGCTACACCTTC CASRTGPATSYGYTF
TRBJ1-3 TRBV5-1 many NA TGCGCCAGCAGCGCAGCCGGGGCGAACACCATATATTTT CASSAAGANTIYF
TRBJ2-7 TRBV7-2 NA NA TGTGCCAGCACCCTAGCCCCAGGGAACGAGCAGTACTTC CASTLAPGNEQYF
TRBJ2-7 TRBV6-1 many TRBD1 TGTGCCAGCAGTTACGGGACAGGAGCTTTTTCCTACGAGCAGTACTTC CASSYGTGAFSYEQYF
TRBJ2-7 TRBV13 many NA TGTGCCAGCAGCCAATGGGACGGCTCCTACGAGCAGTACTTC CASSQWDGSYEQYF
TRBJ2-7 TRBV6-1 NA NA TGTGCCAGCATCAGCGCGGGACAGTCCTACGAGCAGTACTTC CASISAGQSYEQYF
TRBJ2-1 TRBV5-5 many TRBD1 TGTGCCAGCAGCGAGGACAGGCCGAGCTCCTACAATGAGCAGTTCTTC CASSEDRPSSYNEQFF
TRBJ2-5 TRBV24-1 many NA TGTGCCACCAGTGATTTGTCCACAGACCAAGAGACCCAGTACTTC CATSDLSTDQETQYF
TRBJ2-5 TRBV28 many NA TGTGCCAGCAGTCTTGGGACACAAGAGACCCAGTACTTC CASSLGTQETQYF
TRBJ1-5 TRBV30 many NA TGTGCCTGGGCCCGGGCAGACTATAGCAATCAGCCCCAGCATTTT CAWARADYSNQPQHF
TRBJ1-1 TRBV12-3/TRBV12-4 many NA TGTGCCAGCACCCCGGGCCCTTACACTGAAGCTTTCTTT CASTPGPYTEAFF
TRBJ2-2 TRBV28 many NA TGTGCCAGCAGTCAACCACTTAACACCGGGGAGCTGTTTTTT CASSQPLNTGELFF
TRBJ2-3 TRBV10-3 many NA TGTGCCATCCAACCCGGGGAGACAGATACGCAGTATTTT CAIQPGETDTQYF
TRBJ2-1 TRBV30 many NA TGTGCCTGGAGAAAAGGGGGAAATTCCTACAATGAGCAGTTCTTC CAWRKGGNSYNEQFF
TRBJ2-6 TRBV28 many TRBD1 TGTGCCAGTAAGAGGGGGCTAGGGGCCAACGTCCTGACTTTC CASKRGLGANVLTF
TRBJ1-2 TRBV20-1 many NA TGCAGTGCTCCCTCTGCTAACTATGGCTACACCTTC CSAPSANYGYTF
TRBJ2-7 TRBV3-1 once TRBD2 TGTGCCAGCAGCCTAAATCCTCGGACTAGCGGGAGGCTCGAGCAGTACTTC CASSLNPRTSGRLEQYF
TRBJ2-6 TRBV7-9 NA NA TGTGCCAGCAGCAGGGAGTCTGGGGCCAACGTCCTGACTTTC CASSRESGANVLTF
TRBJ1-2 TRBV7-2 NA TRBD1 TGTGCCAGCAGCTCACAGGGGACCTTGAACTATGGCTACACCTTC CASSSQGTLNYGYTF
TRBJ2-5 TRBV7-2 many NA TGTGCCAGCAGCTTAGTGGGTTTAAGGGAGACCCAGTACTTC CASSLVGLRETQYF
TRBJ2-7 TRBV7-6 many TRBD1 TGTGCCAGCGGACTGCAGAACAGGGGCGAGCAGTACTTC CASGLQNRGEQYF
TRBJ2-5 TRBV5-4 NA TRBD2 TGTGCCAGCAGCCCCCCGGGGGGTGATTTAGAGACCCAGTACTTC CASSPPGGDLETQYF